This entry lists 24 T cell receptor beta chains sequenced from one sample in a study of cytomegalovirus exposure and HLA in healthy donors. Here immunoSEQ multiplex PCR was the method, and the copy in TCRdb shows in-frame clones only, minus some. The repertoire includes roughly 100,000 clones, approximately 94% of them detected once, and 0.7% to 0.9% sits in the top ten. Material for sequencing was PBMCs. These receptors were obtained from a woman under 30 in good health and CMV-seronegative.

This chain uses TRBV7-3 with TRBJ1-1; no firm D call. V was pared by 2 bases and J by 0 bases, with 4 bases between. This CDR3 contains 13 residues. Per germline, CDR1 SGHTA and CDR2 FQGTGA. CDR3 coding DNA: TGTGCCAGCAGCTTATCAGTGAACACTGAAGCTTTCTTT. It yields the protein CASSLSVNTEAFF.

The CDR3 loop reads CASSYVQGTEAFF. Here the CDR3 DNA reads TGTGCCAGCAGTTACGTACAGGGAACTGAAGCTTTCTTT. The chain is built from TRBV6-5 and TRBJ1-1, with a weak D call TRBD1 (6 bases). There are 13 residues in the CDR3. V shed 2 bases and J shed 5 bases, with 9 bases lying between them. Germline CDR1 reads MNHEY; CDR2 reads SVGAGI.

This chain joins TRBV11-3 and TRBJ1-1; perhaps TRBD1 as D (5 bases). V lost 2 bases and J 5 bases, leaving 9 bases between the germline ends. The CDR3 length is 13 residues. CDR1 is SGHNT and CDR2 is YENEEA in the germline V gene. The CDR3 bases are TGTGCCAGCAGCTTAAACAGGTTGACTGAAGCTTTCTTT. Translating it yields CASSLNRLTEAFF.

This clone was seen only a few times. The chain joins TRBV5-6 to TRBJ2-7, with 11 bases aligning to TRBD2. J gave up 6 bases and V 4 bases, and 9 bases lay outside the gene matches. Germline CDR1 reads SGHDT; CDR2 reads YYEEEE. The CDR3 runs to 15 residues. The CDR3 DNA sequence: TGTGCCAGCAGCGAAGGCGGGCTAGCGGGAGGCGAGCAGTACTTC. It is translated as CASSEGGLAGGEQYF.

The genes are TRBV5-6 and TRBJ1-3; perhaps TRBD1 as D (5 bases). V lost 1 base to trimming and J lost 4 bases, with 6 bases between them. CDR1 and CDR2 (germline): SGHDT, YYEEEE. CDR3 length equals 13 residues. The chain's CDR3 is CASSLKGGNTIYF. The CDR3 DNA sequence: TGTGCCAGCAGCTTGAAGGGGGGAAACACCATATATTTT.

The chain has TRBV6-4 and TRBJ2-3, with no clear D. Germline V gives CDR1 MRHNA, CDR2 SNTAGT. The CDR3 runs to 14 residues. V lost 1 base to trimming and J lost 1 base, with 6 bases between them. CDR3 residues: CASSDFAGTDTQYF. CDR3 nucleotides: TGTGCCAGCAGTGACTTCGCAGGCACAGATACGCAGTATTTT.

V is TRBV11-2 and J is TRBJ1-1; the D is unclear. V lost 2 bases to trimming and J lost 1 base, with 5 bases between them. This CDR3 has 13 residues. Germline CDR1 and CDR2: SGHAT and FQNNGV. The CDR3 loop is CASSLHRNTEAFF. CDR3 coding DNA: TGTGCCAGCAGCTTACATAGGAACACTGAAGCTTTCTTT.

The gene calls are TRBV30 and TRBJ1-1; 7 nucleotides agree with TRBD1. Trimming removed 5 bases from V and 0 bases from J; junction bases left unmatched: 3. Germline V gives CDR1 GTSNPN, CDR2 SVGIG (reference sequence). The CDR3 has 13 residues. CDR3 loop: CAWETGMNTEAFF. CDR3 coding DNA: TGTGCCTGGGAGACAGGGATGAACACTGAAGCTTTCTTT. Complete variable domain (other parts from reference TRBV30 and TRBJ1-1): SQTIHQWPATLVQPVGSPLSLECTVEGTSNPNLYWYRQAAGRGLQLLFYSVGIGQISSEVPQNLSASRPQDRQFILSSKKLLLSDSGFYLCAWETGMNTEAFFGQGTRLTVV.

V usage is TRBV6-5 and J usage is TRBJ1-6, with D hard to call. Germline CDR1 MNHEY, CDR2 SVGAGI. This CDR3 comprises 16 residues. V lost 2 bases to trimming and J lost 4 bases, with 12 bases between them. This CDR3 is CASSYEGLGYNSPLHF. The CDR3, as DNA: TGTGCCAGCAGTTACGAGGGTCTGGGGTATAATTCACCCCTCCACTTT.

The chain recombines TRBV18 with TRBJ1-2; 8 bases fit TRBD1. J was trimmed by 1 base and V by 2 bases; bases with no gene match: 3. This CDR3 comprises 15 residues. Germline lookup yields CDR1 KGHSH and CDR2 LQKENI. CDR3 nucleotides: TGTGCCAGCTCACCAGAGGACAGGGTTAACTATGGCTACACCTTC. Its protein product is CASSPEDRVNYGYTF.

The chain employs TRBV19 and TRBJ1-2, with D maybe TRBD1 (6 bases). Germline CDR1 reads LNHDA; CDR2 reads SQIVND (reference sequence). Trimming shortened V by 9 bases and J by 2 bases, and 13 bases separated the two germline ends. The CDR3 is 13 residues long. The CDR3 spells CASRTGFNYGYTF. As DNA, the CDR3 is TGTGCCAGCCGAACAGGGTTCAACTATGGCTACACCTTC.

The genes are TRBV6-5 and TRBJ2-7; 12 nucleotides agree with TRBD2. The length of the CDR3 is 16 residues. Per germline, CDR1 MNHEY and CDR2 SVGAGI. J was trimmed by 0 bases and V by 4 bases; bases with no gene match: 4. CDR3 protein: CASSSATSGSSYEQYF. The CDR3 coding sequence is TGTGCCAGCAGTTCCGCGACTAGCGGGAGCTCCTACGAGCAGTACTTC.

The chain combines TRBV4-1 with TRBJ2-3; 9 bases match TRBD2. V shed 1 base and J 4 bases; nucleotides not matched to a gene: 9. Germline V gene sequence: CDR1 MGHRA, CDR2 YSYEKL. The CDR3 extends over 17 amino acids. The CDR3 reads CASSQVSPSGASDTQYF. In DNA, the CDR3 is TGCGCCAGCAGCCAAGTTAGCCCTAGCGGGGCATCAGATACGCAGTATTTT.

The J gene is TRBJ2-7, the V gene TRBV7-2; perhaps TRBD2 as D (6 bases). The length of the CDR3 is 13 residues. CDR1 is SGHTA, CDR2 FQGNSA, per germline. V lost 5 bases, J lost 3 bases, and 11 bases lay in between. The CDR3 loop reads CASSPLGGYEQYF. The CDR3 DNA reads TGTGCCAGCAGCCCCCTGGGGGGCTACGAGCAGTACTTC.

The chain has TRBV7-9 and TRBJ1-5; D is unresolved. This CDR3 comprises 15 residues. CDR1 is SEHNR and CDR2 is FQNEAQ in the germline V gene (reference sequence). Trimming removed 5 bases at V and 3 bases at J, with 14 bases between. The CDR3 loop reads CASSPPGGDNQPQHF. The CDR3 coding sequence is TGTGCCAGCAGCCCCCCAGGTGGCGACAATCAGCCCCAGCATTTT.

This rearrangement joins TRBV4-3 to TRBJ1-2, with a tentative D call TRBD1 (6 bases). In germline, CDR1 is LGHNA, CDR2 YSLEER. With 0 bases removed from V and 0 bases from J, the gap between germline ends came to 11 bases. The CDR3 is made up of 16 amino acids. The CDR3 spells CASSQDWAGANYGYTF. The CDR3 region has the DNA TGCGCCAGCAGCCAAGATTGGGCAGGGGCTAACTATGGCTACACCTTC.

This chain joins TRBV29-1 and TRBJ1-5, with D unresolved. Per the germline V gene, CDR1 is SQVTM and CDR2 is ANQGSEA. The CDR3 is made up of 13 amino acids. Trimming removed 7 bases from V and 2 bases from J, with 12 bases in between. The CDR3 DNA follows: TGCAGCGCCCCCGGGAGGGGCAATCAGCCCCAGCATTTT. The encoded protein is CSAPGRGNQPQHF. The full variable domain, in which reference TRBV29-1 and TRBJ1-5 provide the parts outside the CDR3, is SAVISQKPSRDICQRGTSLTIQCQVDSQVTMMFWYRQQPGQSLTLIATANQGSEATYESGFVIDKFPISRPNLTFSTLTVSNMSPEDSSIYLCSAPGRGNQPQHFGDGTRLSIL.

This sequence joins TRBV9 and TRBJ2-3; 14 bases align to TRBD2. Trimming removed 6 bases from V and 0 bases from J; junction bases left unmatched: 12. Looked up from germline, CDR1 is SGDLS and CDR2 is YYNGEE. The CDR3 covers 19 residues. The CDR3 loop reads CASTLSPGLAGGSTDTQYF. CDR3 in DNA: TGTGCCAGCACCCTGTCCCCCGGACTAGCGGGGGGCAGCACAGATACGCAGTATTTT.

This chain links TRBV14 with TRBJ2-1; 10 nucleotides align to TRBD1. Germline CDR1 SGHDN, CDR2 FVKESK. V lost 3 bases and J lost 2; bases outside the gene matches: 4. The CDR3 has 16 residues. CDR3 loop: CASSHVGTGAYNEQFF. The CDR3 DNA follows: TGTGCCAGCAGCCATGTCGGGACAGGGGCCTACAATGAGCAGTTCTTC.

The chain carries TRBV9 and TRBJ1-2, with D possibly being TRBD1 (5 bases). Germline assignment: CDR1 SGDLS and CDR2 YYNGEE. CDR3 length equals 17 residues. Trimming cost V 1 base and J 8 bases, with 24 bases left between them. CDR3 amino acids: CASSVSFGYGADRGYTF. The CDR3 DNA reads as TGTGCCAGCAGCGTATCCTTTGGGTATGGCGCCGACAGAGGCTACACCTTC.

V gene TRBV5-8 combines with J gene TRBJ2-3, with TRBD2 matching 7 bases. The V gene's germline CDR1 is SGHTS and CDR2 YDEGEE. CDR3 length: 16 residues. The V segment lost 1 base and the J segment 3 bases; nucleotides outside the gene matches: 8. CDR3 amino acids: CASSLSRREGTDTQYF. In nucleotides, the CDR3 is TGTGCCAGCAGCTTGTCCCGCAGGGAGGGGACAGATACGCAGTATTTT.

The V gene is TRBV6-5, the J gene TRBJ2-3; 13 bases agree with TRBD2. J lost 4 bases, V lost 6 bases, and 4 bases had no gene match. This CDR3 region has 15 residues. CDR1 and CDR2 from the germline V gene are MNHEY and SVGAGI. The CDR3 bases are TGTGCCAGCAGGCGGACTAGCGGGAGACCAGATACGCAGTATTTT. Its translation is CASRRTSGRPDTQYF.

The chain recombines TRBV9 with TRBJ1-2; possibly TRBD1 for D (5 bases). Germline CDR1 reads SGDLS; CDR2 reads YYNGEE. This CDR3 comprises 14 residues. V was shortened by 3 bases and J by 4 bases, with 13 bases between the two germline ends. CDR3: CASSGQFPFYGYTF. The CDR3 nucleotides are TGTGCCAGCAGCGGACAGTTCCCTTTCTATGGCTACACCTTC.

CDR3 sequence reads: CASSTDQAGEQYF. CDR3 bases: TGTGCCAGCAGCACAGACCAGGCCGGCGAGCAGTACTTC. The rearrangement joins TRBV11-2 to TRBJ2-7; D ambiguous. Trimming took 5 bases from V and 6 from J, leaving 14 bases between them. Germline V gene data show CDR1 as SGHAT and CDR2 as FQNNGV. CDR3 length equals 13 residues.